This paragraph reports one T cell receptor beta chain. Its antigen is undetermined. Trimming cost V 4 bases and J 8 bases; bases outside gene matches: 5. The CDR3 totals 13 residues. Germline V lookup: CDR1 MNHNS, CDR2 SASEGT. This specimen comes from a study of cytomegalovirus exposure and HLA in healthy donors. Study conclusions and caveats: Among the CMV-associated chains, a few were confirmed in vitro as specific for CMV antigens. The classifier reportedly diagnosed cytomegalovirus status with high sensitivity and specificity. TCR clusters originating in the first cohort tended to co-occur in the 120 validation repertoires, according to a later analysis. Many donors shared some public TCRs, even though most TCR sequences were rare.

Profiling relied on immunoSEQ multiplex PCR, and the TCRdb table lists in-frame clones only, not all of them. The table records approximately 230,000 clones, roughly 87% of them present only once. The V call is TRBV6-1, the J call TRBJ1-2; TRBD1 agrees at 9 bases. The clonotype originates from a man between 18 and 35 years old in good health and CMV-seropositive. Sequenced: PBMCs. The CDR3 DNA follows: TGTGCCAGCAGTGCGGACAGGGGTCGGGGCTACACCTTC. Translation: CASSADRGRGYTF.